These 28 T cell receptor beta chains came from one sample sequenced in a study of T cell repertoires in cytomegalovirus infection. Their antigen targets remain unknown. TCRdb redid the calling of the reads with MiXCR, one entry per CDR3 protein. The table has some 800,000 distinct CDR3 sequences, approximately 29% seen once. Source: cultured CD8+ T cells from PBMCs, taken from culture after CMV antigen stimulation. The receptors stem from a human donor in good health (CMV status not recorded). Some clones in this sample may be carry-over from other donors' samples.

This clonotype was observed a few times. The rearrangement uses TRBV27 and TRBJ1-4; D gene uncertain. Germline lookup yields CDR1 MNHEY and CDR2 SMNVEV (reference sequence). V was clipped by 5 bases and J by 10 bases, with 17 bases between them. The CDR3 runs to 14 residues. The CDR3 DNA reads TGTGCCAGCAGTACGCTCCGAAAGACGGGAAAACTGTTTTTT. Translation gives CASSTLRKTGKLFF.

V gene TRBV5-6 combines with J gene TRBJ2-6, with D hard to call. Germline loops: CDR1 SGHDT, CDR2 YYEEEE. This CDR3 spans 15 amino acids. V lost 2 bases and J lost 0, with 6 bases in between. CDR3 nucleotides: TGTGCCAGCAGCTTTGGGCTCTCTGGGGCCAACGTCCTGACTTTC. Its translation: CASSFGLSGANVLTF.

This clonotype was counted between two and nine times. This sequence joins TRBV11-1 and TRBJ2-3; 11 bases agree with TRBD1. CDR1 is SGHAT, CDR2 FQDESV, per germline (reference sequence). This CDR3 is built from 16 residues. The junction had 9 bases not matched to a gene; V was cut back by 6 bases and J by 4 bases. In nucleotides, the CDR3 is TGTGCCAGCAGAAACGCCGGGACAGGGGGTTCAGATACGCAGTATTTT. It encodes CASRNAGTGGSDTQYF.

Concerning this clonotype itself: A much larger clone is a single base away; this may be a read error. The rearrangement uses TRBV7-2 and TRBJ1-6; D gene unclear. The germline V gene encodes CDR1 SGHTA and CDR2 FQGNSA. V dropped 3 bases and J dropped 13 bases, with 10 bases sitting between them. The CDR3 consists of 12 residues. CDR3 protein: CASSFFGVPLHF. The CDR3 DNA follows: TGTGCCAGCAGCTTCTTCGGCGTTCCCCTCCACTTT.

There are many counts of this clonotype. Relative to the germline gene, one junction end is altered; a read error may explain this. The chain is built from TRBV7-6 and TRBJ2-4, with D hard to call. This CDR3 region has 14 residues. Germline V gene sequence: CDR1 SGHVS, CDR2 FNYEAQ. CDR3 DNA: TGTGCCAGCAGCTTAGCGGAAGGGCCGGGCCATCTCAATTTC. This encodes CASSLAEGPGHLNF.

Ten or more counts support this clonotype. This chain links TRBV7-2 with TRBJ1-1; no clear D gene. V was pared by 1 base and J by 1 base, with 10 bases between. The germline gives CDR1 SGHTA, CDR2 FQGNSA. CDR3 length equals 15 residues. The CDR3 sequence is CASSLGWLANTEAFF. CDR3 coding DNA: TGTGCCAGCAGCTTAGGGTGGTTGGCGAACACTGAAGCTTTCTTT.

This clonotype was seen repeatedly, ten times or more. V is TRBV27 and J is TRBJ1-1, with D possibly being TRBD1 (5 bases). V was trimmed by 6 bases and J by 1 base, leaving 9 bases between them. The CDR3 spans 13 residues. Germline V CDR1 and CDR2: MNHEY, SMNVEV (reference sequence). The CDR3 nucleotides read TGTGCCAGCAGCTTAAGGGGGAACACTGAAGCTTTCTTT. It translates to CASSLRGNTEAFF.

This clonotype was picked up a small number of times. CDR3 DNA: TGTGCCAGCAGCTTAACGTCTCCTAGCGGGGGGCTGGAGACCCAGTACTTC. It encodes CASSLTSPSGGLETQYF. V usage is TRBV7-3 and J usage is TRBJ2-5; 11 nucleotides align to TRBD2. Germline-derived CDR1 and CDR2 are SGHTA and FQGTGA. The trim removed 0 bases at V and 5 bases at J, leaving 8 bases unmatched. The CDR3 contains 17 residues.

This clonotype was counted a few times. The chain has TRBV15 and TRBJ2-2; 7 bases are shared with TRBD1. Germline lookup yields CDR1 LNHNV and CDR2 YYDKDF (reference sequence). The CDR3 runs to 15 residues. Trimming at V came to 3 bases and at J to 4 bases, leaving 5 bases not matched to a gene. CDR3 nucleotide sequence: TGTGCCACCAGCAGTGGACAGGCCGGCACCGGGGAGCTGTTTTTT. It yields the protein CATSSGQAGTGELFF.

This chain uses TRBV12-3 or TRBV12-4 with TRBJ1-6; no definite D call. Trimming pared 4 bases from V and 6 bases from J, leaving 13 bases between. The CDR3 consists of 15 residues. CDR3 sequence (DNA): TGTGCCAGCAGTTCCGGGGAGGCGTCTAATTCACCCCTCCACTTT. Amino acid sequence: CASSSGEASNSPLHF.

J is TRBJ2-2 and V is TRBV27, with TRBD2 matching over 16 bases. The germline CDR1 and CDR2 sequences are MNHEY and SMNVEV (reference sequence). With 4 bases clipped from V and 5 bases from J, the junction kept 13 bases outside the gene matches. This CDR3 is built from 20 residues. The CDR3 loop reads CASSSRKGLAGGPRTGELFF. The CDR3, as DNA: TGTGCCAGCAGTTCTCGAAAGGGACTAGCGGGGGGGCCGAGGACCGGGGAGCTGTTTTTT.

The chain links TRBV19 to TRBJ1-4; D is perhaps TRBD1 (5 bases). Trimming pared 4 bases from V and 8 bases from J, leaving 17 bases between. Germline V gene data show CDR1 as LNHDA and CDR2 as SQIVND (reference sequence). The CDR3 sequence is 15 residues long. The CDR3 DNA reads TGTGCCAGTAGTACCCGGATGGCAGGGAGAGAAAAACTGTTTTTT. Its protein product is CASSTRMAGREKLFF.

This clonotype was seen only once. This sequence joins TRBV5-6 and TRBJ2-5; the D call may be TRBD1 or TRBD2 (5 bases each). Germline V gene sequence: CDR1 SGHDT, CDR2 YYEEEE. The CDR3 sequence is 17 residues long. Trimming took 0 bases from V and 5 from J, leaving 20 bases between them. The CDR3 region has the DNA TGTGCCAGCAGCTTGGCGGGGACGGTGGGTCCTAGGGAGACCCAGTACTTC. It is translated as CASSLAGTVGPRETQYF.

CDR3 sequence reads: CASGLGTGPESFYTF. The CDR3 region has the DNA TGTGCCAGCGGGCTTGGAACAGGGCCGGAATCTTTTTACACCTTC. The chain employs TRBV6-5 and TRBJ1-2, with TRBD1 as a possible D gene (6 bases). The CDR3 is 15 residues long. Deletions cut 8 bases from V and 11 bases from J, with 27 bases between. Germline V gene lookup returns CDR1 MNHEY and CDR2 SVGAGI.

This clonotype occurred a few times. V usage is TRBV27 and J usage is TRBJ2-5; no clear D. The CDR3 is made up of 13 amino acids. CDR1 is MNHEY and CDR2 is SMNVEV in the germline V gene (reference sequence). The ends were cut back, 5 bases at V and 5 bases at J, with 12 bases in the middle. The CDR3 region is CASSAITGETQYF. CDR3 DNA sequence: TGTGCCAGCAGTGCAATAACCGGCGAGACCCAGTACTTC.

Of note for this clonotype: One junction end does not reproduce the germline sequence, and a read error may be involved. This chain uses TRBV7-1 with TRBJ1-5; D possibly corresponds to TRBD1 (5 bases). TRBV7-1 is placed among ORFs of uncertain function. The CDR3 runs to 15 residues. The CDR3 loop is CTSSPQGVGDQPQHF. The CDR3 DNA reads as TGTACCAGCAGCCCCCAGGGTGTGGGTGATCAGCCCCAGCATTTT.

The chain combines TRBV11-3 with TRBJ2-1, with 14 bases fitting TRBD2. The V gene end was trimmed by 5 bases and the J gene end by 6 bases; junction bases not matched to a gene: 12. Per the germline V gene, CDR1 is SGHNT and CDR2 is YENEEA. The CDR3 has 18 residues. CDR3 protein: CASSAGTSGGARANEQFF. CDR3 bases: TGTGCCAGCAGCGCCGGGACTAGCGGGGGCGCCCGGGCCAATGAGCAGTTCTTC. Full variable domain (rest looked up from reference TRBV11-3 and TRBJ2-1): EAGVVQSPRYKIIEKKQPVAFWCNPISGHNTLYWYLQNLGQGPELLIRYENEEAVDDSQLPKDRFSAERLKGVDSTLKIQPAELGDSAVYLCASSAGTSGGARANEQFFGPGTRLTVL.

This clonotype was counted only a few times. This chain links TRBV7-6 with TRBJ1-6; D might be TRBD1 (6 bases). Germline-derived CDR1 and CDR2 are SGHVS and FNYEAQ. Trimming took 7 bases from V and 6 from J, leaving 22 bases between them. The CDR3 runs 17 residues. CDR3 nucleotide sequence: TGTGCCAGCATGGACGGGGGGCGCCTAGGTTCTAATTCACCCCTCCACTTT. Its protein product is CASMDGGRLGSNSPLHF. The variable domain in full, completed from reference TRBV7-6 and TRBJ1-6, reads GAGVSQSPRYKVTKRGQDVALRCDPISGHVSLYWYRQALGQGPEFLTYFNYEAQQDKSGLPNDRFSAERPEGSISTLTIQRTEQRDSAMYRCASMDGGRLGSNSPLHFGNGTRLTVT.

The chain couples TRBV28 to TRBJ2-7, with D possibly being TRBD1 (6 bases). Germline CDR1 and CDR2: MDHEN and SYDVKM. The CDR3 is 13 residues long. Trimming left V 0 bases short and J 3 bases short, with 6 bases between. The CDR3 bases are TGTGCCAGCAGTTTATGGACAGGCTACGAGCAGTACGTC. Translated, it gives CASSLWTGYEQYV.

This clonotype was seen repeatedly, ten times or more. J is TRBJ2-1 and V is TRBV5-8, with unresolved D. With 4 bases removed from V and 7 bases from J, the gap between germline ends came to 21 bases. Germline V gene sequence: CDR1 SGHTS, CDR2 YDEGEE. CDR3 length: 16 amino acids. The CDR3 loop reads CASSLMASGRSNEQFF. DNA for the CDR3: TGTGCCAGCAGCCTTATGGCCTCCGGACGTTCAAATGAGCAGTTCTTC.

The genes are TRBV19 and TRBJ1-2; 8 nucleotides match TRBD1. Looked up from germline, CDR1 is LNHDA and CDR2 is SQIVND (reference sequence). The CDR3 sequence is 14 residues long. V was pared by 9 bases and J by 8 bases, with 14 bases of the junction left unmatched. The CDR3 spells CASEPGTGAEGYTF. CDR3 in DNA: TGTGCCAGCGAGCCAGGGACAGGTGCAGAGGGCTACACCTTC.

This rearrangement joins TRBV4-1 to TRBJ1-1, with D hard to call. V gave up 0 bases and J gave up 0 bases, with 8 bases separating them. CDR3 length: 15 amino acids. CDR1 is MGHRA and CDR2 is YSYEKL in the germline V gene. CDR3: CASSQEPQVNTEAFF. In nucleotides, the CDR3 is TGCGCCAGCAGCCAAGAACCTCAAGTGAACACTGAAGCTTTCTTT.

The genes are TRBV7-8 and TRBJ2-1, with D possibly TRBD2 on 6 matching bases. Germline lookup yields CDR1 SGHVS and CDR2 FQNEAQ. Trimming left V 5 bases short and J 3 bases short, with 14 bases between. CDR3 size: 15 residues. CDR3 residues: CASSHLGGVYNEQFF. The CDR3 DNA sequence: TGTGCCAGCAGCCACCTCGGGGGAGTCTACAATGAGCAGTTCTTC.

This clonotype was counted a few times. This chain joins TRBV11-2 and TRBJ2-7; 10 bases align to TRBD1. V lost 3 bases, J lost 5 bases, and 4 bases stayed unmatched. Looked up from germline, CDR1 is SGHAT and CDR2 is FQNNGV. CDR3 length: 14 amino acids. The chain's CDR3 is CASSLGTGANEQYV. The CDR3 DNA reads TGTGCCAGCAGCTTGGGGACAGGGGCGAACGAGCAGTACGTC.

This clonotype was seen a few times. The chain joins TRBV7-6 to TRBJ2-2; 8 nucleotides agree with TRBD2. The CDR3 sequence is 17 residues long. Germline CDR1 SGHVS, CDR2 FNYEAQ. V gave up 2 bases and J gave up 5 bases; unmatched junction bases: 10. The CDR3 DNA sequence: TGTGCCAGCAGCTTACAAATCGGCGGGGGGAGTACCGGGGAGCTGTTTTTT. It translates to CASSLQIGGGSTGELFF.

This clonotype occurred a few times. V usage is TRBV6-1 and J usage is TRBJ2-7; 8 bases map to TRBD1. Germline-derived CDR1 and CDR2 are MNHNS and SASEGT. The trim removed 6 bases at V and 2 bases at J, leaving 3 bases unmatched. The CDR3 is 13 residues long. CDR3 nucleotides: TGTGCCAGCAGGGACAGGGTAACCTACGAGCAGTACTTC. As protein: CASRDRVTYEQYF.

For this clonotype: One junction end does not reproduce the germline sequence, and a read error may be involved. This chain uses TRBV5-4 with TRBJ2-7; the match to TRBD1 covers 10 bases. Germline lookup yields CDR1 SGHNT and CDR2 YYREEE (reference sequence). The CDR3 totals 16 residues. The chain's CDR3 is CTSSRSGQGLSYEQYF. The CDR3 bases are TGTACCAGCAGCAGATCGGGACAGGGGCTTTCCTACGAGCAGTACTTC.

The chain joins TRBV6-2 or TRBV6-3 to TRBJ2-7; D is possibly TRBD1 or TRBD2 (6 bases each). Germline assignment: CDR1 MNHEY and CDR2 SVGEGT. CDR3 size: 10 residues. The V and J ends lost 8 bases and 12 bases respectively, with 14 bases between them. The CDR3 sequence: CASGGTPGYF. The CDR3 DNA follows: TGTGCCAGCGGCGGGACACCGGGGTACTTC.